One T cell receptor (beta chain) is described in this entry. Its antigen is as yet unknown. This CDR3 has 18 amino acids. Trimming stripped 0 bases from V and 5 bases from J, with 20 bases between. Germline lookup yields CDR1 SGHNT and CDR2 YENEEA. The data were taken from a study of blood T cells in healthy people across ages. Study summary: The capture of about one barcoded beta molecule per two T cells was achieved by template switching.

Study-wide findings and caveats: The CMV status of each donor remained undetermined, and this could have confounded shifts in expanded clonotypes.

A J-beta primer mix and a sample-barcoded 5' primer were used in a second PCR of about 7 to 12 cycles. TCRdb fed the 5' RACE reads into MiXCR, producing one record per CDR3 protein. The sample includes hundreds of thousands of distinct CDR3 sequences, around 25% of them seen just once. This same sample was also taken into another study, of T cells of mothers and their children. That report adds: Compared with unrelated pairs, related mother-child pairs had slightly higher, non-significant overlap.

This TCR was sampled from a boy between 10 and 17 years old in good health. Sequenced: blood. The chain is built from TRBV11-3 and TRBJ2-4; D tentatively reads TRBD1 or TRBD2 (6 bases each). The CDR3 loop is CASSLDPTGGAVENIQYF. Written as DNA, the CDR3 is TGTGCCAGCAGCTTAGATCCGACAGGAGGGGCAGTTGAAAACATTCAGTACTTC.